These 18 T cell receptor beta chains were all obtained from the same sample, sequenced in a study of T cells in Graves' hyperthyroidism and ophthalmopathy. It was RNA transcripts that yielded the amplified TCR beta CDR3 regions. The HTBI set primed first-round TCR CDR3 RT-PCR. MiXCR was run by TCRdb on the multiplex PCR reads, yielding one entry per CDR3 protein. The sample holds fewer than 800,000 distinct CDR3 sequences, 16% seen once. The specimen sequenced was blood. The receptors come from a man aged 18 to 30 with Graves' hyperthyroidism.

This clonotype has more than one count but fewer than ten. The V and J genes are TRBV2 and TRBJ1-4; unclear D gene. CDR3 size: 12 residues. V gave up 11 bases and J gave up 7 bases, with 14 bases separating them. The germline CDR1 and CDR2 sequences are SNHLY and FYNNEI. The CDR3 reads CAFSSRPEKLFF. The CDR3, as DNA: TGTGCCTTCTCGTCACGGCCTGAAAAACTGTTTTTT.

This clonotype was observed at least ten times. V is TRBV5-1 and J is TRBJ2-1, with D perhaps matching TRBD1 (6 bases). CDR1 is SGHRS and CDR2 is YFSETQ in the germline V gene. V gave up 0 bases and J gave up 10 bases, with 8 bases separating them. The CDR3 is 12 amino acids. The CDR3 is CASSLAGTEQFF. Here the CDR3 DNA reads TGCGCCAGCAGCTTGGCGGGGACAGAGCAGTTCTTC. Complete variable domain (other parts from reference TRBV5-1 and TRBJ2-1): KAGVTQTPRYLIKTRGQQVTLSCSPISGHRSVSWYQQTPGQGLQFLFEYFSETQRNKGNFPGRFSGRQFSNSRSEMNVSTLELGDSALYLCASSLAGTEQFFGPGTRLTVL.

The chain is built from TRBV29-1 and TRBJ2-5; perhaps D is TRBD1 or TRBD2 (5 bases each). Trimming removed 6 bases from V and 7 bases from J, with 21 bases in between. The CDR3 is 14 residues long. The germline gives CDR1 SQVTM, CDR2 ANQGSEA. The CDR3, as DNA: TGCAGCGTGGCCAATGCGGGTGGGACGGGGACCCAGTACTTC. Encoded protein: CSVANAGGTGTQYF.

This clonotype occurred many times. The V and J genes are TRBV20-1 and TRBJ2-7; 11 bases align to TRBD1. The CDR3 runs 13 residues. Germline lookup yields CDR1 DFQATT and CDR2 SNEGSKA (reference sequence). Unmatched junction bases numbered 5, after V lost 6 bases and J lost 4 bases. In DNA form, the CDR3 reads TGCAGTGCCAGTGGGACAGGGGGATACGAGCAGTACTTC. Amino acid sequence: CSASGTGGYEQYF.

The sample holds many counts of this clonotype. The rearrangement uses TRBV9 and TRBJ1-1, with unresolved D. Germline CDR1 reads SGDLS; CDR2 reads YYNGEE. The CDR3 length is 15 residues. V was clipped by 0 bases and J by 0 bases, with 9 bases between them. The CDR3 DNA reads as TGTGCCAGCAGCGTAGGCGATGCGGTGAACACTGAAGCTTTCTTT. Protein sequence: CASSVGDAVNTEAFF.

This clonotype has a handful of counts. The chain couples TRBV30 to TRBJ1-1; TRBD1 matches 7 bases. The ends lost 0 bases at V and 9 bases at J; junction bases unmatched: 16. Germline V gene data show CDR1 as GTSNPN and CDR2 as SVGIG (reference sequence). This CDR3 has 16 residues. In DNA, the CDR3 is TGTGCCTGGAGTGTACGCCCAACGAGAAACAGGGGCCAAGCTTTCTTT. This gives the protein CAWSVRPTRNRGQAFF.

This clonotype was seen only a few times. V gene TRBV20-1 combines with J gene TRBJ1-2; tentative D call: TRBD1 (5 bases). This CDR3 contains 14 residues. Trimming pared 6 bases from V and 4 bases from J, leaving 18 bases between. Germline V gives CDR1 DFQATT, CDR2 SNEGSKA (reference sequence). CDR3 bases: TGCAGTGCCCGGAGAGCGGGGCACGGCTATGGCTACACCTTC. Residues: CSARRAGHGYGYTF.

This clonotype was observed many times. This chain links TRBV12-3 or TRBV12-4 with TRBJ2-7, with D perhaps matching TRBD1 (7 bases). With 3 bases removed from V and 3 bases from J, the gap between germline ends came to 12 bases. This CDR3 spans 14 amino acids. The CDR3 DNA sequence: TGTGCCAGCAGTTTGGAGGGGGCCGACTACGAGCAGTACTTC. It translates to CASSLEGADYEQYF.

The chain employs TRBV6-2 or TRBV6-3 and TRBJ2-1; D unclear. Germline lookup yields CDR1 MNHEY and CDR2 SVGEGT. V was pared by 7 bases and J by 4 bases, with 17 bases between. The length of the CDR3 is 15 residues. Here the CDR3 DNA reads TGTGCCAGCACCGACGGTTACGGGTCTTACAATGAGCAGTTCTTC. Its translation: CASTDGYGSYNEQFF.

This clonotype was recorded many times. This chain uses TRBV28 with TRBJ2-1, with D possibly being TRBD1 (6 bases). The V gene lost 6 bases and the J gene lost 8 bases, with 14 bases spanning the gap. This CDR3 region has 13 residues. Germline V gene sequence: CDR1 MDHEN, CDR2 SYDVKM. CDR3 nucleotides: TGTGCCAGCAGAGCGACAGGTGGGGATGAGCAGTTCTTC. This encodes CASRATGGDEQFF.

V and J are TRBV5-1 and TRBJ2-7; D possibly corresponds to TRBD1 (6 bases). CDR1 and CDR2 from the germline V gene are SGHRS and YFSETQ. The CDR3 has 14 residues. V lost 4 bases to trimming and J lost 3 bases, with 14 bases between them. In nucleotides, the CDR3 is TGCGCCAGCAGCGTGACAGGATCGCGCTACGAGCAGTACTTC. Protein product: CASSVTGSRYEQYF.

The chain carries TRBV20-1 and TRBJ2-7, with TRBD2 matching 7 bases. The V segment lost 6 bases and the J segment 5 bases; nucleotides outside the gene matches: 10. The length of the CDR3 is 13 residues. Looked up from germline, CDR1 is DFQATT and CDR2 is SNEGSKA (reference sequence). This chain's CDR3 is CSAPRRESNEQYF. The CDR3 region has the DNA TGCAGTGCCCCCCGGCGGGAGTCCAACGAGCAGTACTTC.

The chain couples TRBV15 to TRBJ2-4; D gene uncertain. The CDR3 has 13 amino acids. The V end was cut by 8 bases, the J end by 5 bases, with 13 bases between. CDR1 is LNHNV, CDR2 YYDKDF, per germline (reference sequence). The DNA of the CDR3 is TGTGCCACCGTGGGCGAGCAGGAAAACATTCAGTACTTC. As protein: CATVGEQENIQYF. Full variable domain (rest looked up from reference TRBV15 and TRBJ2-4): DAMVIQNPRYQVTQFGKPVTLSCSQTLNHNVMYWYQQKSSQAPKLLFHYYDKDFNNEADTPDNFQSRRPNTSFCFLDIRSPGLGDTAMYLCATVGEQENIQYFGAGTRLSVL.

This clonotype came up many times. The J gene is TRBJ2-3, the V gene TRBV19, with D tentatively TRBD1 or TRBD2 (5 bases each). The germline V and J ends were trimmed by 6 bases and 0 bases, with 13 bases remaining between them. Germline-derived CDR1 and CDR2 are LNHDA and SQIVND (reference sequence). The CDR3 contains 15 residues. CDR3 region: CASSLDGASTDTQYF. Written as DNA, the CDR3 is TGTGCCAGTAGCCTGGACGGGGCTAGCACAGATACGCAGTATTTT.

The J gene is TRBJ1-5, the V gene TRBV15; tentative D call: TRBD1 (5 bases). V lost 1 base to trimming and J lost 2 bases, with 12 bases between them. Germline CDR1 reads LNHNV; CDR2 reads YYDKDF (reference sequence). This CDR3 region has 16 residues. For the CDR3, the DNA is TGTGCCACCAGCAGAGGAGGGCAGGGCCGCAATCAGCCCCAGCATTTT. Protein product: CATSRGGQGRNQPQHF. Together with reference TRBV15 and TRBJ1-5, the CDR3 gives the full variable domain: DAMVIQNPRYQVTQFGKPVTLSCSQTLNHNVMYWYQQKSSQAPKLLFHYYDKDFNNEADTPDNFQSRRPNTSFCFLDIRSPGLGDTAMYLCATSRGGQGRNQPQHFGDGTRLSIL.

This clonotype was recorded many times. CDR3 sequence: CASSPQIAGGLETQYF. CDR3 DNA sequence: TGTGCCAGCAGCCCCCAAATAGCGGGAGGGTTGGAGACCCAGTACTTC. The V and J genes are TRBV7-2 and TRBJ2-5, with 11 bases aligning to TRBD2. J gave up 5 bases and V 5 bases, and 10 bases lay outside the gene matches. Germline-derived CDR1 and CDR2 are SGHTA and FQGNSA. CDR3 length equals 16 residues.

This chain joins TRBV5-1 and TRBJ2-3; D is undetermined. The CDR3 totals 16 residues. Germline values: CDR1 SGHRS, CDR2 YFSETQ. V lost 4 bases to trimming and J lost 0 bases, with 15 bases between them. Here the CDR3 DNA reads TGCGCCAGCAGCAAAGGAGTCGATTCTAGCACAGATACGCAGTATTTT. Translating gives CASSKGVDSSTDTQYF.

This clonotype was counted only a few times. The chain has TRBV29-1 and TRBJ2-3; 7 bases align to TRBD2. The CDR3 consists of 14 residues. J gave up 5 bases and V 5 bases, and 10 bases lay outside the gene matches. The germline gives CDR1 SQVTM, CDR2 ANQGSEA. The CDR3 coding sequence is TGCAGCGTTTCCGGGGAGCGGGAAGAAGATACGCAGTATTTT. It yields the protein CSVSGEREEDTQYF.